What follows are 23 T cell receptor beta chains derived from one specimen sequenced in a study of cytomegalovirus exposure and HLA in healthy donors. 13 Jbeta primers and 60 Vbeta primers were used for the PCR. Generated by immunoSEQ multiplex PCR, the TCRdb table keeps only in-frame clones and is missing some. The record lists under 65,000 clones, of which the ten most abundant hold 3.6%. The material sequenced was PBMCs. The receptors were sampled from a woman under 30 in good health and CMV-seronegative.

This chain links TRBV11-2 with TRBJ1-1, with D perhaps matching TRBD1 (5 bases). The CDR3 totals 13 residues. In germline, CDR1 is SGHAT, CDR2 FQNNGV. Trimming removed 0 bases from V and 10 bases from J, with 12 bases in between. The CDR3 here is CASSLESQGGAFF. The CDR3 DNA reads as TGTGCCAGCAGCTTAGAGTCTCAGGGTGGAGCTTTCTTT.

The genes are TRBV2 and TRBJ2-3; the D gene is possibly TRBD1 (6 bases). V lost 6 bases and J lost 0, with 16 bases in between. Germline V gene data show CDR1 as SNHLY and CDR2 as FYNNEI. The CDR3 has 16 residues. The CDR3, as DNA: TGTGCCAGCAGGCTGGGGGCGGACCCTAGCACAGATACGCAGTATTTT. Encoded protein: CASRLGADPSTDTQYF. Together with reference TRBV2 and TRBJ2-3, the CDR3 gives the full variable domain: EPEVTQTPSHQVTQMGQEVILRCVPISNHLYFYWYRQILGQKVEFLVSFYNNEISEKSEIFDDQFSVERPDGSNFTLKIRSTKLEDSAMYFCASRLGADPSTDTQYFGPGTRLTVL.

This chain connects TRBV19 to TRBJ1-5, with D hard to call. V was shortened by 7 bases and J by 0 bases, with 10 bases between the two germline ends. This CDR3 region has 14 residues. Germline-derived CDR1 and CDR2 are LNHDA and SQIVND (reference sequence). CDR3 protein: CASMRGFSNQPQHF. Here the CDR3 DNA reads TGTGCCAGTATGCGGGGATTTAGCAATCAGCCCCAGCATTTT.

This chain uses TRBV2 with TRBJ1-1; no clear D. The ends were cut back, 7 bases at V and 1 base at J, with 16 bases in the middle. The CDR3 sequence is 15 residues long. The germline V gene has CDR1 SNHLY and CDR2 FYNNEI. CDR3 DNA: TGTGCCAGCATGAAAGACGCGACGGGGAACACTGAAGCTTTCTTT. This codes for CASMKDATGNTEAFF.

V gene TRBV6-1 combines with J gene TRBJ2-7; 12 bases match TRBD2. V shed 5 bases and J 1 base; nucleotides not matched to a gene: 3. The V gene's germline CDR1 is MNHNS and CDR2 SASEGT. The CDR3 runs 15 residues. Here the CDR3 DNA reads TGTGCCAGCAGTTCACTAGCGGGAGGATCCTACGAGCAGTACTTC. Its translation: CASSSLAGGSYEQYF.

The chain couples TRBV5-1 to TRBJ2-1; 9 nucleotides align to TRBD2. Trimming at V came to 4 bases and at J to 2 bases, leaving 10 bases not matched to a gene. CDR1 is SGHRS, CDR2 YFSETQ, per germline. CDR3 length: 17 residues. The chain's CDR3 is CASSLLSSGITYNEQFF. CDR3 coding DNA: TGCGCCAGCAGCCTGCTGTCTAGCGGGATTACCTACAATGAGCAGTTCTTC.

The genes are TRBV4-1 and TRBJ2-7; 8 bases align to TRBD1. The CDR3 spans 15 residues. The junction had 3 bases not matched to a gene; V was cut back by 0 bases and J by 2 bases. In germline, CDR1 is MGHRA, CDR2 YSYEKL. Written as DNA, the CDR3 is TGCGCCAGCAGCCAAGATTCAGGGGGCACCTACGAGCAGTACTTC. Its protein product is CASSQDSGGTYEQYF.

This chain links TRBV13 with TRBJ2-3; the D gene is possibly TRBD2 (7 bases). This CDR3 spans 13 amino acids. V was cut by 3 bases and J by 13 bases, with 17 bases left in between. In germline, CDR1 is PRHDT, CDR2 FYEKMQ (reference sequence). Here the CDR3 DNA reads TGTGCCAGCAGCTTCCATAGTGGGGGGGCTGAGTATTTT. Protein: CASSFHSGGAEYF.

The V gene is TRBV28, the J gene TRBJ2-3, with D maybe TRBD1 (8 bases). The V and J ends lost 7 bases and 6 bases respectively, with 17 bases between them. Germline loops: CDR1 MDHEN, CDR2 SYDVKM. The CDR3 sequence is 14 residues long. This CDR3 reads CASTLNRGGDTQYF. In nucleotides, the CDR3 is TGTGCCAGCACATTAAACAGGGGGGGGGATACGCAGTATTTT.

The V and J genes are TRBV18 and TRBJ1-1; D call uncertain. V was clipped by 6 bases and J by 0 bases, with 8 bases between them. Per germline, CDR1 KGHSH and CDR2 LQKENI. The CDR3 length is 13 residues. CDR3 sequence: CASSLGLNTEAFF. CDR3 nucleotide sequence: TGTGCCAGCTCTTTGGGCCTGAACACTGAAGCTTTCTTT.

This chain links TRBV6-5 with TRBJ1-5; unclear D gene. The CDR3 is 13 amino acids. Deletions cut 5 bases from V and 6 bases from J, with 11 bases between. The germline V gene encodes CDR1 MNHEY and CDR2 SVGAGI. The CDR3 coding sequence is TGTGCCAGCAGTGTCTACCCAGGTCAGCCCCAGCATTTT. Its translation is CASSVYPGQPQHF.

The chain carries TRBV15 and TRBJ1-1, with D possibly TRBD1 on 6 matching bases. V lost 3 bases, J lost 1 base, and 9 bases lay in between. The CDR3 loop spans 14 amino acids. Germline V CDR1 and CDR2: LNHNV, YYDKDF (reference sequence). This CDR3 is CATSRGHTNTEAFF. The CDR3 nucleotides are TGTGCCACCAGCAGGGGACACACGAACACTGAAGCTTTCTTT.

CDR3 nucleotides: TGTGCCAGCAGCGTATCCGGACAGGGACGGGCAGATACGCAGTATTTT. Protein sequence: CASSVSGQGRADTQYF. The chain employs TRBV9 and TRBJ2-3; 8 positions agree with TRBD1. The CDR3 loop spans 16 amino acids. Trimming at V came to 1 base and at J to 4 bases, leaving 8 bases not matched to a gene. CDR1 is SGDLS and CDR2 is YYNGEE in the germline V gene.

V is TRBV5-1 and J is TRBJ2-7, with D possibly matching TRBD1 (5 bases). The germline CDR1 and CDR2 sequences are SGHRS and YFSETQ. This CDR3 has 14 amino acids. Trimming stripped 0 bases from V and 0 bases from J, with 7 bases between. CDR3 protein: CASSLVGDSYEQYF. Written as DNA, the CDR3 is TGCGCCAGCAGCTTGGTAGGGGACTCCTACGAGCAGTACTTC.

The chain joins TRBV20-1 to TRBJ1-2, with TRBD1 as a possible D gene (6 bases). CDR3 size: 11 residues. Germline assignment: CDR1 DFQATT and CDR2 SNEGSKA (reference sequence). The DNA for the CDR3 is TGCAAATTACAGGGTAGCTATGGCTACACCTTC. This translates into CKLQGSYGYTF.

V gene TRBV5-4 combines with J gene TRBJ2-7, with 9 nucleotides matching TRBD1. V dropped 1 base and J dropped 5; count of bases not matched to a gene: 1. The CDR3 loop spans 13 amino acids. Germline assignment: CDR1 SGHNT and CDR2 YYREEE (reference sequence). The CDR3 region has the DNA TGTGCCAGCAGCTTGTGGACAGGGGACGAGCAGTACTTC. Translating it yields CASSLWTGDEQYF.

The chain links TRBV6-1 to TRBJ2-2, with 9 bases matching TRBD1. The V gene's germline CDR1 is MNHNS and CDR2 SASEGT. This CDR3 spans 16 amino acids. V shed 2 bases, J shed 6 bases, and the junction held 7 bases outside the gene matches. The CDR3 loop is CASSETGGYPSGELFF. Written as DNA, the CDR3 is TGTGCCAGCAGTGAAACAGGGGGCTACCCCTCCGGGGAGCTGTTTTTT.

The CDR3 sequence: CASSRRAGALWNGELFF. The CDR3 DNA reads TGTGCCAGTAGCAGACGAGCGGGGGCCCTGTGGAACGGGGAGCTGTTTTTT. This sequence joins TRBV19 and TRBJ2-2; TRBD2 matches at 8 bases. Germline CDR1 reads LNHDA; CDR2 reads SQIVND (reference sequence). V was clipped by 6 bases and J by 7 bases; unmatched bases: 16. The CDR3 runs to 17 residues.

CDR3 region: CASRRPGLYNEQFF. CDR3 nucleotide sequence: TGTGCCAGCAGACGACCGGGACTGTACAATGAGCAGTTCTTC. This rearrangement joins TRBV13 to TRBJ2-1, with a possible D match to TRBD2 (6 bases). The CDR3 totals 14 residues. Germline V gene sequence: CDR1 PRHDT, CDR2 FYEKMQ (reference sequence). V lost 6 bases and J 4 bases, leaving 13 bases between the germline ends.

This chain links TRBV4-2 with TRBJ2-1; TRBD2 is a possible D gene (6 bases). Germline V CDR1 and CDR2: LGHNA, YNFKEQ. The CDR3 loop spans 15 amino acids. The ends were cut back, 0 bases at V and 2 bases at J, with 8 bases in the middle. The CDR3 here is CASSQEEGPYNEQFF. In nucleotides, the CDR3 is TGTGCCAGCAGCCAAGAGGAGGGCCCCTACAATGAGCAGTTCTTC.

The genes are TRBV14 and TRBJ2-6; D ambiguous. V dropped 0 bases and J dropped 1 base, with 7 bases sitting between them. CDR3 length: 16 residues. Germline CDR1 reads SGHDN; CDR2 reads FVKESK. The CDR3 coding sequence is TGTGCCAGCAGCCAAGAGTTCCTTTCTGGGGCCAACGTCCTGACTTTC. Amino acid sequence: CASSQEFLSGANVLTF. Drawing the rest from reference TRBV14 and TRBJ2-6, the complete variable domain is EAGVTQFPSHSVIEKGQTVTLRCDPISGHDNLYWYRRVMGKEIKFLLHFVKESKQDESGMPNNRFLAERTGGTYSTLKVQPAELEDSGVYFCASSQEFLSGANVLTFGAGSRLTVL.

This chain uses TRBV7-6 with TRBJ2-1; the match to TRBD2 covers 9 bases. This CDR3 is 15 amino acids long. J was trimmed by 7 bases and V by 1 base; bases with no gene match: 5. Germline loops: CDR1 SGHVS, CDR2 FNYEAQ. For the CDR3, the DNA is TGTGCCAGCAGCTTAGTGCGGGGGGGCCAGAATGAGCAGTTCTTC. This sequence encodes CASSLVRGGQNEQFF.

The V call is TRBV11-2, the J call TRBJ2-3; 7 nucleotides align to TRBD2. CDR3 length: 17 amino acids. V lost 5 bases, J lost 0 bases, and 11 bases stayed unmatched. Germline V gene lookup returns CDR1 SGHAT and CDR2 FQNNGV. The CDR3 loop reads CASSQGRLADSTDTQYF. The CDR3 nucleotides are TGTGCCAGCAGCCAGGGCCGGCTAGCGGACAGCACAGATACGCAGTATTTT.